These 17 T cell receptor beta chains came from one sample sequenced in a study of cytomegalovirus exposure and HLA in healthy donors. This PCR relied on a set of 60 Vbeta primers and 13 Jbeta primers. The table came from immunoSEQ multiplex PCR; TCRdb's copy has only in-frame clones and leaves some out. The sample has 60,000 to 75,000 clones, roughly two thirds seen once. The specimen was PBMCs. Receptors originate from a man aged 50-60 years in good health and CMV-seronegative.

The chain joins TRBV6-1 to TRBJ1-2, with D possibly being TRBD1 (5 bases). Germline loops: CDR1 MNHNS, CDR2 SASEGT. V dropped 4 bases and J dropped 3 bases, with 15 bases sitting between them. This CDR3 is built from 15 residues. CDR3 nucleotides: TGTGCCAGCAGTGTTCCATCGACAGCCTACTATGGCTACACCTTC. It is translated as CASSVPSTAYYGYTF.

The chain employs TRBV15 and TRBJ2-5; D might be TRBD2 (6 bases). The germline V and J ends were trimmed by 3 bases and 3 bases, with 11 bases remaining between them. This CDR3 contains 14 residues. Looked up from germline, CDR1 is LNHNV and CDR2 is YYDKDF (reference sequence). The CDR3 sequence is CATSRARGEETQYF. CDR3 nucleotides: TGTGCCACCAGCAGGGCTCGCGGGGAAGAGACCCAGTACTTC.

This clone was picked up one time. The chain joins TRBV7-2 to TRBJ1-3; no clear D gene. The ends were cut back, 2 bases at V and 4 bases at J, with 12 bases in the middle. The length of the CDR3 is 15 residues. CDR1 SGHTA and CDR2 FQGNSA come from the germline V gene. This chain's CDR3 is CASSLSVGGGNTIYF. The CDR3 DNA sequence: TGTGCCAGCAGCTTATCGGTAGGAGGAGGAAACACCATATATTTT.

This chain joins TRBV5-1 and TRBJ1-1; D uncertain. V was trimmed by 3 bases and J by 11 bases, leaving 17 bases between them. The length of the CDR3 is 13 residues. Germline loops: CDR1 SGHRS, CDR2 YFSETQ. The CDR3 region is CASSSGYPGGAFF. The CDR3 bases are TGCGCCAGCAGCTCGGGCTACCCCGGCGGGGCTTTCTTT.

The CDR3 DNA sequence: TGTGCCAGCAGCCCACTCCCGGGGGAGCGGGGGGATCCCTACGAGCAGTACTTC. It encodes CASSPLPGERGDPYEQYF. V usage is TRBV7-8 and J usage is TRBJ2-7, with 9 bases matching TRBD2. Germline V CDR1 and CDR2: SGHVS, FQNEAQ. V was clipped by 5 bases and J by 2 bases; unmatched bases: 16. The CDR3 is made up of 18 amino acids.

The rearrangement links TRBV6-1 to TRBJ1-1; D not resolved. CDR3 length equals 13 residues. CDR1 MNHNS and CDR2 SASEGT come from the germline V gene. V dropped 6 bases and J dropped 6 bases, with 14 bases sitting between them. CDR3 DNA sequence: TGTGCCAGCAGGCCATCGGAGGCGTCTGAAGCTTTCTTT. Encoded protein: CASRPSEASEAFF.

The chain combines TRBV6-1 with TRBJ1-1; no clear D gene. This CDR3 is built from 15 residues. Trimming shortened V by 7 bases and J by 1 base, and 16 bases separated the two germline ends. Germline V gene sequence: CDR1 MNHNS, CDR2 SASEGT. CDR3 protein: CASIDPRIGNTEAFF. In DNA form, the CDR3 reads TGTGCCAGCATTGACCCACGAATCGGGAACACTGAAGCTTTCTTT.

This sequence joins TRBV4-2 and TRBJ1-6; TRBD1 matches 11 bases. There are 16 residues in the CDR3. In germline, CDR1 is LGHNA, CDR2 YNFKEQ. V lost 1 base, J lost 8 bases, and 4 bases stayed unmatched. The CDR3 is CASSQVRTGGDSPLHF. The CDR3 bases are TGTGCCAGCAGCCAAGTTAGGACAGGGGGCGATTCACCCCTCCACTTT.

CDR3 amino acids: CASSLGTANYGYTF. The CDR3 region has the DNA TGTGCCAGCAGCTTGGGGACAGCTAACTATGGCTACACCTTC. The chain uses TRBV5-4 and TRBJ1-2, with D possibly being TRBD1 (6 bases). The CDR3 covers 14 residues. Germline V lookup: CDR1 SGHNT, CDR2 YYREEE (reference sequence). V was cut by 0 bases and J by 0 bases, with 6 bases left in between.

As for this clone: Germline and junction disagree at one end, which may indicate a read error. The V gene is TRBV7-9, the J gene TRBJ1-1, with a tentative D call TRBD1 (6 bases). This CDR3 comprises 12 residues. Germline CDR1 reads SEHNR; CDR2 reads FQNEAQ (reference sequence). The CDR3 sequence: CSSSFRDREAFF. The CDR3 DNA is TGTTCCAGCAGTTTTAGAGACAGGGAAGCTTTCTTT.

The CDR3 bases are TGTGCCAGCAGTGAACGGGGGGCGGGCGGGGCCAACGTCCTGACTTTC. As protein: CASSERGAGGANVLTF. The chain recombines TRBV6-1 with TRBJ2-6; D is perhaps TRBD2 (7 bases). CDR3 length: 16 residues. Germline V gene lookup returns CDR1 MNHNS and CDR2 SASEGT. Trimming shortened V by 2 bases and J by 4 bases, and 12 bases separated the two germline ends.

On this clone itself: A junction end diverges from the germline sequence, so it may reflect a read error. The CDR3 nucleotides read TGTGCCAGCAGGGCCGGGACAGGGGGATTCCACCACTTC. Its protein product is CASRAGTGGFHHF. The chain couples TRBV6-4 to TRBJ1-2; TRBD1 matches at 11 bases. This CDR3 comprises 13 residues. Germline lookup yields CDR1 MRHNA and CDR2 SNTAGT.

The chain joins TRBV19 to TRBJ2-2; a possible D gene is TRBD1 (5 bases). CDR1 LNHDA and CDR2 SQIVND come from the germline V gene (reference sequence). The germline V and J ends were trimmed by 3 bases and 1 base, with 9 bases remaining between them. The CDR3 is made up of 15 amino acids. The CDR3 reads CASSISGWNTGELFF. The CDR3 region has the DNA TGTGCCAGTAGTATTTCAGGGTGGAACACCGGGGAGCTGTTTTTT. Based on the CDR3 plus reference TRBV19 and TRBJ2-2, the full variable domain is DGGITQSPKYLFRKEGQNVTLSCEQNLNHDAMYWYRQDPGQGLRLIYYSQIVNDFQKGDIAEGYSVSREKKESFPLTVTSAQKNPTAFYLCASSISGWNTGELFFGEGSRLTVL.

This clone was counted only a few times. This rearrangement joins TRBV19 to TRBJ2-6; the match to TRBD1 covers 8 bases. Losses at the gene ends were 4 bases for V and 0 bases for J; bases not matched to a gene: 2. The CDR3 consists of 16 residues. Germline loops: CDR1 LNHDA, CDR2 SQIVND (reference sequence). The CDR3 here is CASSRGQASGANVLTF. The CDR3 coding sequence is TGTGCCAGTAGTAGGGGACAGGCCTCTGGGGCCAACGTCCTGACTTTC.

The V and J genes are TRBV4-2 and TRBJ1-4, with TRBD1 matching 9 bases. This CDR3 comprises 15 residues. The germline V gene encodes CDR1 LGHNA and CDR2 YNFKEQ. Trimming took 4 bases from V and 7 from J; bases not matched to a gene: 7. Here the CDR3 DNA reads TGTGCCAGCAGCCCGGAAGGACAGGGGTCTGAAAAACTGTTTTTT. Encoded protein: CASSPEGQGSEKLFF.

In its sample, this clone was seen a few times. The chain links TRBV9 to TRBJ2-2; D unresolved. CDR1 and CDR2 from the germline V gene are SGDLS and YYNGEE. V lost 3 bases, J lost 7 bases, and 4 bases lay in between. The CDR3 is made up of 11 amino acids. The CDR3 DNA sequence: TGTGCCAGCAGCGCTCTCGGGGAGCTGTTTTTT. Translation gives CASSALGELFF.

The chain recombines TRBV7-9 with TRBJ2-1, with D possibly TRBD2 on 6 matching bases. Germline values: CDR1 SEHNR, CDR2 FQNEAQ (reference sequence). V lost 8 bases, J lost 6 bases, and 14 bases lay in between. The CDR3 sequence is 13 residues long. The CDR3 spells CASRREAINEQFF. CDR3 bases: TGTGCCAGCCGCAGGGAGGCCATCAATGAGCAGTTCTTC.